This TCR beta chain was retrieved from a study of T cell repertoires in cytomegalovirus infection. Background on the study: Matching HLA type, along with CMV infection, was indicated by public TCR beta signatures.

The study, taken as a whole, reports: Ex vivo, HLA-C-restricted CMV-specific TCR beta clonotypes prevailed over the rest of the response. Pooled public TCR beta family frequency picked out CMV carriers with the relevant HLA.

To note about this clonotype: No antigen is known for it.

The CDR3 length is 17 residues. CDR1 MGHRA and CDR2 YSYEKL come from the germline V gene. Trimming cost V 0 bases and J 1 base; bases outside gene matches: 7. Each CDR3 protein gets one entry after TCRdb re-called the reads with MiXCR. The data hold about 450,000 distinct CDR3 sequences, with 25% to 40% observed a single time. This TCR derives from a human donor in good health (CMV status not recorded). Some clones in this sample may be carry-over from other donors' samples. The chain uses TRBV4-1 and TRBJ1-1; 8 nucleotides match TRBD1. The specimen was PBMCs. The CDR3 DNA sequence: TGCGCCAGCAGCCAAGATTGGCAGGGGGCCCAGAACACTGAAGCTTTCTTT. Amino acids: CASSQDWQGAQNTEAFF.